The 8 T cell receptor beta chains reported below all come from one sample, sequenced in a study of shared clonotypes between healthy human individuals. The assay was immunoSEQ multiplex PCR, and TCRdb's table has in-frame clones only and misses some. The data hold 2 million to 2.5 million clones, with 85% to 95% observed a single time. Sequenced sample: naive CD4+ T cells from PBMCs. Subset: CD45RA+ positively selected. All receptors derive from a man aged 18 to 30 in good health. Some clones in this sample may be carry-over from other donors' samples.

CDR3 protein: CASSLEAREAFF. The CDR3 coding sequence is TGTGCCAGCAGCTTAGAGGCCAGGGAAGCTTTCTTT. The chain carries TRBV7-9 and TRBJ1-1; D gene unclear. The CDR3 totals 12 residues. Germline V gene lookup returns CDR1 SEHNR and CDR2 FQNEAQ (reference sequence). Trimming took off 1 base at V and 8 bases at J, with 8 bases between the two ends.

This clone was found a few times. This chain links TRBV10-3 with TRBJ1-1, with TRBD1 matching over 9 bases. Germline CDR1 ENHRY, CDR2 SYGVKD. The CDR3 extends over 15 amino acids. Unmatched junction bases numbered 6, after V lost 5 bases and J lost 2 bases. The CDR3 nucleotides read TGTGCCATCAGTTCCGGGACAGGGACCAACACTGAAGCTTTCTTT. Translating gives CAISSGTGTNTEAFF.

This clone occurred once. This chain joins TRBV13 and TRBJ2-1; 10 bases agree with TRBD2. In germline, CDR1 is PRHDT, CDR2 FYEKMQ (reference sequence). The ends lost 3 bases at V and 7 bases at J; junction bases unmatched: 6. This CDR3 contains 15 residues. The CDR3 sequence: CASSFLAGVANEQFF. The CDR3 coding sequence is TGTGCCAGCAGCTTTCTAGCGGGAGTAGCGAATGAGCAGTTCTTC.

This clone is a singleton in its sample. This specimen includes other DNA sequences encoding the same CDR3. The CDR3, as DNA: TGTGCCAGCAGCGCCGACGGGACAGCCTCCTACGAGCAGTACTTC. Translation: CASSADGTASYEQYF. V and J are TRBV9 and TRBJ2-7; 7 nucleotides match TRBD1. Losses at the gene ends were 3 bases for V and 0 bases for J; bases not matched to a gene: 6. The CDR3 is 15 amino acids. Germline lookup yields CDR1 SGDLS and CDR2 YYNGEE.

This clone was seen a single time. This chain joins TRBV28 and TRBJ1-2; D gene unclear. From germline, CDR1 is MDHEN and CDR2 SYDVKM. Trimming took off 1 base at V and 4 bases at J, with 10 bases between the two ends. This CDR3 comprises 14 residues. The DNA of the CDR3 is TGTGCCAGCAGTTTATTCGGTGTAGCCTATGGCTACACCTTC. This sequence encodes CASSLFGVAYGYTF.

The V gene is TRBV5-3, the J gene TRBJ1-1, with TRBD1 as a possible D gene (5 bases). TRBV5-3 is marked as an open reading frame, function uncertain. The germline V and J ends were trimmed by 1 base and 4 bases, with 14 bases remaining between them. There are 15 residues in the CDR3. The DNA of the CDR3 is TGTGCCAGAAGCTTGCGGGGGTTGGATGTCACTGAAGCTTTCTTT. Translation: CARSLRGLDVTEAFF.

The CDR3 spells CSARFDEKLFF. CDR3 coding DNA: TGCAGTGCTAGGTTTGATGAAAAACTGTTTTTT. The rearrangement joins TRBV20-1 to TRBJ1-4; D gene ambiguous. Trimming left V 3 bases short and J 6 bases short, with 5 bases between. Germline loops: CDR1 DFQATT, CDR2 SNEGSKA (reference sequence). CDR3 length equals 11 residues.

The sample holds one count of this clone. The V call is TRBV5-1, the J call TRBJ2-1, with 10 positions matching TRBD2. Trimming removed 4 bases from V and 6 bases from J; junction bases left unmatched: 4. Germline CDR1 and CDR2: SGHRS and YFSETQ. This CDR3 spans 14 amino acids. This CDR3 reads CASSPGTSANEQFF. In DNA form, the CDR3 reads TGCGCCAGCAGCCCGGGGACTAGCGCCAATGAGCAGTTCTTC.